In this sample, the clone carrying this T cell receptor (beta chain) turned up once. Its antigen remains unknown. These data come from a study of shared clonotypes between healthy human individuals. General study points: Some clonotypes were shared by all four sorted-subset donors, while others were not shared. The non-shared ones had lower generation probabilities than the shared ones. Between a few donors, naive CD4 clonotypes were shared at a level of around 5.1%.

Free of recent acute infections or vaccinations, the donors were healthy HIV-negative adults. Germline lookup yields CDR1 SQVTM and CDR2 ANQGSEA. V shed 4 bases and J shed 5 bases, with 14 bases lying between them. This CDR3 has 14 amino acids. Some clones are missing from TCRdb's copy, which holds only in-frame ones; the method was immunoSEQ multiplex PCR. Among about 1.1 million clones listed, approximately 80% were seen once. The V and J genes are TRBV29-1 and TRBJ2-2; possibly TRBD1 or TRBD2 for D (5 bases each). Material for sequencing was memory CD4+ T cells from PBMCs. Subset described: CD45RA-negative fraction. The sequence was collected from a man aged 18 to 30 in good health. Some clones in this sample may be carry-over from other donors' samples. The CDR3 coding sequence is TGCAGCGTTGTGGGGACCAGGGAAACCGGGGAGCTGTTTTTT. This codes for CSVVGTRETGELFF.